Following are 22 T cell receptor beta chains from one sample sequenced in a study of tumor and adjacent non-tumor tissue in lung cancer. TCRbeta libraries were built with three rounds of nested PCR, modified from ARM-PCR. TCRdb called the multiplex PCR reads again in MiXCR, with one record for every CDR3 protein. In the table there are over 110,000 distinct CDR3 sequences, approximately 70% of which are singletons. The template was RNA from unsorted bulk tissue. The sequenced material came from lung tumor tissue. These receptors all stem from a man between 60 and 75 years old with small cell lung cancer.

This clonotype has a count of ten or more. The rearrangement uses TRBV29-1 and TRBJ2-5, with 9 bases identical to TRBD1. V lost 6 bases, J lost 6 bases, and 5 bases stayed unmatched. The CDR3 extends over 12 amino acids. In germline, CDR1 is SQVTM, CDR2 ANQGSEA. DNA for the CDR3: TGCAGCGTGGGGACAGGGATAAAGACCCAGTACTTC. Translated: CSVGTGIKTQYF. The full variable domain, its missing parts supplied by reference TRBV29-1 and TRBJ2-5, is SAVISQKPSRDICQRGTSLTIQCQVDSQVTMMFWYRQQPGQSLTLIATANQGSEATYESGFVIDKFPISRPNLTFSTLTVSNMSPEDSSIYLCSVGTGIKTQYFGPGTRLLVL.

This clonotype appeared a few times. This chain links TRBV6-5 with TRBJ2-7, with a tentative D call TRBD2 (6 bases). This CDR3 region has 12 residues. Per the germline V gene, CDR1 is MNHEY and CDR2 is SVGAGI. V was cut by 7 bases and J by 6 bases, with 13 bases left in between. This CDR3 reads CASTKGGGEQYF. The CDR3 DNA is TGTGCCAGCACTAAGGGAGGCGGCGAGCAGTACTTC.

Comments on this clonotype: With a much larger clone just one base away, this may be a read error. The rearrangement links TRBV20-1 to TRBJ2-5; 7 bases fit TRBD2. The V segment lost 0 bases and the J segment 7 bases; nucleotides outside the gene matches: 14. Germline CDR1 and CDR2: DFQATT and SNEGSKA (reference sequence). CDR3 length: 16 amino acids. CDR3 in amino acids: CSARDPNSGLWVTQYF. CDR3 nucleotides: TGCAGTGCTAGAGATCCGAATAGCGGGTTATGGGTGACCCAGTACTTC.

Note on this clonotype: A read error may explain this, as a much larger clone is one base away. This chain links TRBV20-1 with TRBJ2-1; D not resolved. Germline values: CDR1 DFQATT, CDR2 SNEGSKA (reference sequence). V gave up 5 bases and J gave up 2 bases, with 13 bases separating them. This CDR3 is built from 14 residues. The CDR3 loop is CSAFSRRTYNEQFF. CDR3 bases: TGCAGTGCTTTTAGCAGGAGAACCTACAATGAGCAGTTCTTC.

This clonotype was found a few times. The chain employs TRBV20-1 and TRBJ1-4; no definite D call. The CDR3 is 14 residues long. Per the germline V gene, CDR1 is DFQATT and CDR2 is SNEGSKA (reference sequence). Trimming removed 3 bases from V and 4 bases from J, with 12 bases in between. CDR3 amino acids: CSARASWVNEKLFF. The CDR3 DNA reads TGCAGTGCTAGGGCATCCTGGGTTAATGAAAAACTGTTTTTT.

Details on this clonotype: A much larger clone lies one base from this, so it may be a read error. The chain links TRBV20-1 to TRBJ1-3, with D unresolved. Trimming left V 5 bases short and J 3 bases short, with 14 bases between. Germline V gene lookup returns CDR1 DFQATT and CDR2 SNEGSKA (reference sequence). The CDR3 loop spans 14 amino acids. The CDR3: CSARHLLFGNTIYF. In DNA, the CDR3 is TGCAGTGCTCGCCACCTTCTCTTTGGAAACACCATATATTTT.

The genes are TRBV11-2 and TRBJ2-1; no definite D call. The CDR3 extends over 14 amino acids. V lost 10 bases, J lost 0 bases, and 13 bases lay in between. Germline V CDR1 and CDR2: SGHAT, FQNNGV. The CDR3 loop reads CANSSSSSYNEQFF. CDR3 nucleotides: TGTGCCAACAGTTCTAGTAGCTCCTACAATGAGCAGTTCTTC.

In regard to this clonotype: This clone may be a read error of a much larger clone one base away. J is TRBJ2-2 and V is TRBV7-3; 8 bases match TRBD1. The CDR3 extends over 13 amino acids. V shed 9 bases, J shed 8 bases, and the junction held 8 bases outside the gene matches. Germline CDR1 is SGHTA and CDR2 is FQGTGA. This CDR3 reads CARSPDREGELFF. Here the CDR3 DNA reads TGTGCCAGGAGCCCGGACAGGGAAGGGGAGCTGTTTTTT.

This clonotype was counted only a few times. The rearrangement joins TRBV21-1 to TRBJ2-1; the table's TRBD2 call for D was not verified on the DNA. TRBV21-1 represents a pseudogene. The CDR3 is made up of 12 amino acids. CDR3 coding DNA: TGTGCCAGCAGCAGCAGACTAGCGGAGCAGTTCTTC. Translated, it gives CASSSRLAEQFF.

The genes are TRBV6-1 and TRBJ1-2; 7 bases align to TRBD1. V dropped 6 bases and J dropped 4; count of bases not matched to a gene: 5. This CDR3 comprises 13 residues. Germline V CDR1 and CDR2: MNHNS, SASEGT. The CDR3 here is CASRGTAFYGYTF. For the CDR3, the DNA is TGTGCCAGCAGGGGGACAGCTTTCTATGGCTACACCTTC.

Details on this clonotype: A much bigger clone sits one base away, suggesting this may be a read error. This chain connects TRBV6-1 to TRBJ1-2; D remains ambiguous. CDR3 length: 13 residues. The V gene's germline CDR1 is MNHNS and CDR2 SASEGT. Written as DNA, the CDR3 is TGTGCCGGCAGTGAATACCGCTTTAAGGGCTACACCTTC. The encoded protein is CAGSEYRFKGYTF.

The chain uses TRBV11-2 and TRBJ2-1; the D is unclear. The V end was cut by 10 bases, the J end by 8 bases, with 12 bases between. In germline, CDR1 is SGHAT, CDR2 FQNNGV. The length of the CDR3 is 11 residues. In nucleotides, the CDR3 is TGTGCCATCAGTCTTTACTATGAGCAGTTCTTC. Its translation: CAISLYYEQFF. The full variable domain, in which reference TRBV11-2 and TRBJ2-1 provide the parts outside the CDR3, is EAGVAQSPRYKIIEKRQSVAFWCNPISGHATLYWYQQILGQGPKLLIQFQNNGVVDDSQLPKDRFSAERLKGVDSTLKIQPAKLEDSAVYLCAISLYYEQFFGPGTRLTVL.

Worth noting for this clonotype: One junction end does not reproduce the germline sequence, and a read error may be involved. This chain connects TRBV9 to TRBJ2-5, with a weak D call TRBD1 (7 bases). CDR3 length: 14 amino acids. The germline CDR1 and CDR2 sequences are SGDLS and YYNGEE. CDR3 in amino acids: CASSVGGQEGTQYF. The CDR3 nucleotides read TGTGCCAGCAGCGTAGGTGGACAGGAGGGGACCCAATACTTC.

This rearrangement joins TRBV20-1 to TRBJ2-1; D ambiguous. The V end was cut by 0 bases, the J end by 8 bases, with 17 bases between. The germline CDR1 and CDR2 sequences are DFQATT and SNEGSKA (reference sequence). This CDR3 contains 15 residues. CDR3 in DNA: TGCAGTGCTAGAGACCCGGCGAGCTTTTACTATGAGCAGTTCTTC. This codes for CSARDPASFYYEQFF.

The V and J genes are TRBV11-3 and TRBJ2-1; D might be TRBD2 (6 bases). The CDR3 is made up of 15 amino acids. In germline, CDR1 is SGHNT, CDR2 YENEEA. V was shortened by 7 bases and J by 7 bases, with 20 bases between the two germline ends. The CDR3 nucleotides are TGTGCCAGCAACTCCGCCCCGGGAGTAGGGAATGAGCAGTTCTTC. Translated, it gives CASNSAPGVGNEQFF.

About this clonotype: An end of the junction differs from the germline gene, which may be a read error. The chain is built from TRBV18 and TRBJ2-7; weak D call: TRBD1 (6 bases). This CDR3 region has 15 residues. Germline CDR1 KGHSH, CDR2 LQKENI. The CDR3 bases are TGTGCCAGCTCAGCGAGACAGGTTCGGATGTACGAACAGTACTTC. Amino acids: CASSARQVRMYEQYF.

This chain links TRBV20-1 with TRBJ2-3, with 10 nucleotides matching TRBD1. The CDR3 consists of 21 residues. The ends lost 1 base at V and 7 bases at J; junction bases unmatched: 26. Germline CDR1 DFQATT, CDR2 SNEGSKA (reference sequence). The CDR3: CSARVASRTPRTGGFTYTQYF. The CDR3 DNA reads as TGCAGTGCTAGAGTGGCATCAAGGACCCCAAGGACAGGGGGTTTTACATATACGCAGTATTTT.

This clonotype was detected only once. This may be a read error, as it is one base from a much larger clone. The J gene is TRBJ1-2, the V gene TRBV5-6, with D unresolved. There are 14 residues in the CDR3. Germline CDR1 and CDR2: SGHDT and YYEEEE. V was pared by 2 bases and J by 3 bases, with 11 bases between. CDR3 loop: CASSFRCGYYGYTF. The CDR3 coding sequence is TGTGCCAGCAGCTTTCGATGCGGATACTATGGCTACACCTTC.

This clonotype was counted at least ten times. The genes are TRBV11-2 and TRBJ2-1, with 8 bases identical to TRBD2. V shed 2 bases, J shed 15 bases, and the junction held 6 bases outside the gene matches. The germline V gene encodes CDR1 SGHAT and CDR2 FQNNGV. The CDR3 is 12 residues long. The CDR3 sequence is CASSLIGRAGFF. CDR3 nucleotides: TGTGCCAGCAGCTTAATCGGGAGGGCCGGGTTCTTC.

On this clonotype: The junction departs from germline at one end; a sequencing error may be responsible. This chain connects TRBV12-3 or TRBV12-4 to TRBJ2-7, with a tentative D call TRBD2 (5 bases). The CDR3 is 14 amino acids. CDR3 region: CASSHPADSYEQYF. DNA of the CDR3: TGCGCCAGCAGTCACCCAGCGGATTCCTACGAGCAGTACTTC.

This clonotype was counted once. Just one base apart from a much larger clone, this may be a read error. V and J are TRBV12-3 or TRBV12-4 and TRBJ2-3; the D is unclear. The CDR3 consists of 13 residues. V lost 3 bases and J 5 bases, leaving 9 bases between the germline ends. The CDR3 loop is CASSLFRRDTQYF. The CDR3 nucleotides read TGTGCCAGCAGTTTGTTCAGGAGAGATACGCAGTATTTT.

This clonotype was found a few times. The V call is TRBV28, the J call TRBJ2-2; D gene uncertain. CDR1 MDHEN and CDR2 SYDVKM come from the germline V gene. The CDR3 contains 15 residues. V lost 0 bases and J lost 1, with 6 bases in between. The CDR3: CASSLWRKNTGELFF. CDR3 nucleotides: TGTGCCAGCAGTTTATGGCGGAAGAACACCGGGGAGCTGTTTTTT.